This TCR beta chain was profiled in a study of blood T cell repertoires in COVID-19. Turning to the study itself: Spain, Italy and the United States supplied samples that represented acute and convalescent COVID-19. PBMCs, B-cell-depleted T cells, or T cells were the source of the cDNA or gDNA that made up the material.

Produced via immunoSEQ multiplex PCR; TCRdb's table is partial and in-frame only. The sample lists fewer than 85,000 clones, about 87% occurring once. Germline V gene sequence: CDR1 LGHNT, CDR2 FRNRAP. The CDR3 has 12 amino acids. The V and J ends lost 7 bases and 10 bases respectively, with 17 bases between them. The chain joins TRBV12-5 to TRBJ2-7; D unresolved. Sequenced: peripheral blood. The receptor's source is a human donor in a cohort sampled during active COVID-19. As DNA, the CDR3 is TGTGCTAGTGCCGCGACACATCCCTCCCAGTACTTC. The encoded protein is CASAATHPSQYF.